The TCR beta chain under discussion was sequenced for a study of graft-versus-host responses after intestinal transplantation. Study-level information: Recipients had multivisceral, liver-intestinal, or isolated intestinal transplants.

The CDR3 covers 13 residues. The germline V gene has CDR1 SGHNT and CDR2 YENEEA. The V and J ends lost 5 bases and 1 base, in that order; junction bases with no gene match: 1. General observations from the study: Early after transplant, HvG clones declined as circulating GvH clones peaked. The recipient marrow held GvH clones, and some of them showed up first in ileum or blood.

In the case of this clone: Its matching antigen is unknown.

Sequencing was performed with immunoSEQ multiplex PCR; in TCRdb, only in-frame clones are kept and a portion is missing. The data show around 29,000 clones, around nine tenths seen once. This receptor was identified in a human patient who received an intestinal transplant, so some T cells may come from the graft donor. The V and J genes are TRBV11-3 and TRBJ1-1; 7 bases fit TRBD1. The starting material was PBMCs, obtained about 420 days after intestinal transplantation. The CDR3 here is CASSRDRNTEAFF. CDR3 coding DNA: TGTGCCAGCAGCCGGGACAGGAACACTGAAGCTTTCTTT. Together with reference TRBV11-3 and TRBJ1-1, the CDR3 gives the full variable domain: EAGVVQSPRYKIIEKKQPVAFWCNPISGHNTLYWYLQNLGQGPELLIRYENEEAVDDSQLPKDRFSAERLKGVDSTLKIQPAELGDSAVYLCASSRDRNTEAFFGQGTRLTVV.